This entry concerns a single T cell receptor beta chain. This record comes from a study of T cell changes during pregnancy in multiple sclerosis. Sequenced by immunoSEQ multiplex PCR; TCRdb stores in-frame clones only, minus some. There are 75,000 to 95,000 clones in the sample; 80% to 95% occur only once, and approximately 1.5% lies in the top ten. The ends were cut back, 2 bases at V and 8 bases at J, with 16 bases in the middle. The CDR3 has 15 residues. Germline lookup yields CDR1 SGHTA and CDR2 FQGTGA. This rearrangement joins TRBV7-3 to TRBJ2-4, with a tentative D call TRBD1 (6 bases). This sequence was found in a female donor with multiple sclerosis, enrolled in a pregnancy study. The sequencing used peripheral blood, collected in the first trimester of pregnancy. CDR3 residues: CASSLGGAEGDIQYF. CDR3 coding DNA: TGTGCCAGCAGCTTAGGTGGCGCAGAGGGGGACATTCAGTACTTC.